This T cell receptor beta chain was sequenced for a study of blood T cells in healthy people across ages. Findings of the study overall: Fewer expanded clones and more diversity marked long-lived versus aged donors.

Donors were healthy Caucasian individuals from Russia aged roughly 6 to 95. The authors drew approximately 9 milliliters of peripheral blood from each donor. A word on this clonotype: Its specificity is unknown.

The trim removed 4 bases at V and 3 bases at J, leaving 11 bases unmatched. This CDR3 contains 16 residues. CDR1 is SGDLS and CDR2 is YYNGEE in the germline V gene. A second PCR of about 7 to 12 cycles used a sample-barcoded 5' primer and a J-beta primer mix. From the 5' RACE reads, TCRdb called clonotypes with MiXCR, one entry per CDR3 protein. The repertoire holds about 780,000 distinct CDR3 sequences, with around 62% as singletons. Input material: blood. The genes are TRBV9 and TRBJ1-2; the match to TRBD1 covers 8 bases. The clonotype originates from a man aged 25-45 years in good health. In nucleotides, the CDR3 is TGTGCCAGCAGCCCGACAGGGGTGGGGATGGACTATGGCTACACCTTC. Residues: CASSPTGVGMDYGYTF.